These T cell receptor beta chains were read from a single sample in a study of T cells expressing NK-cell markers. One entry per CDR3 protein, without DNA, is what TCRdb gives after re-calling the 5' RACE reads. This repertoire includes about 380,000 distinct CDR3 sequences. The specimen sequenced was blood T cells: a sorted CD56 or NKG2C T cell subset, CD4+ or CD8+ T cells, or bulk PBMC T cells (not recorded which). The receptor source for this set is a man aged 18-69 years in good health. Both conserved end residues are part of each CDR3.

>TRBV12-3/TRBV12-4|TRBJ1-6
CASSFADSNSPLHF
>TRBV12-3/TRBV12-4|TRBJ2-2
CASSPRTGIAGELFF
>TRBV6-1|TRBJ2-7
CASRSSWTGGRSYEQYF
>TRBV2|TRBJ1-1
CASRTAGPQNTEAFF
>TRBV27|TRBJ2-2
CASSLTPPLAGGTTGELFF
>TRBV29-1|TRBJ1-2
CSVEPGGADGYTF
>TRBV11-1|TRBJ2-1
CASSFASGTYNEQFF
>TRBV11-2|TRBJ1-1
CASSSLAGSVRNTEAFF
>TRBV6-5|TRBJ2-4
CASSYAGARDIQYF
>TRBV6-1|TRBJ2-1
CASSEYRTGTYNEQFF
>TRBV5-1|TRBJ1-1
CASSRGTGQNTEAFF
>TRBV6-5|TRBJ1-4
CASSYDGRNEKLFF
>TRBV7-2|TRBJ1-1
CASSSRRQATTEAFF
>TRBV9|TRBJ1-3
CASSVSWSGNTIYF
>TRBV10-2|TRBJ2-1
CASSLNTLGEQFF
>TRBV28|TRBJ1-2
CASSSGQGAWYGYTF
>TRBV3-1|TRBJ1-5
CASSQGGQPQHF
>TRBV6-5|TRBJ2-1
CASKLAGAKHNEQFF
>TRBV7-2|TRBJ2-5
CASVGGRAETQYF
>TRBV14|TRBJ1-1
CASSQMGIGSMGAFF
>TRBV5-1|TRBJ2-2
CASSLQTPRGLRELFF
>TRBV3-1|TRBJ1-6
CASSQAGRYNSPLHF
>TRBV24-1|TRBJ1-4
CATSDPGQGASNEKLFF
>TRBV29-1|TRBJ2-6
CSALGQSGANVLTF
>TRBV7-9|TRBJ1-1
CASSLIGGAGSEAFF
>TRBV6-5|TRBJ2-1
CASSNLWRGGEQFF
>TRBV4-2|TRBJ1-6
CASSQDVGTGANSPLHF
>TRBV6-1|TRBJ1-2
CASRDLSYGYTF
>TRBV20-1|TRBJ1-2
CSATDPQGSYGYTF
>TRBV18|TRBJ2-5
CASSLLAGGRQETQYF
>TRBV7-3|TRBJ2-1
CASRFQGSSYNEQFF
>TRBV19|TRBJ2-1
CASSIVTGLKRQFF
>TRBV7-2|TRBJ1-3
CASSRQGATGNTIYF
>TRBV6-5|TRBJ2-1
CASSYLWGVYNEQFF
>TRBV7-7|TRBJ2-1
CASSPRQGSLNEQFF
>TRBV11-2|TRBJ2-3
CASSLKSLIGGGADTDTQYF
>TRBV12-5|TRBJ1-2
CASGLNVGYTF
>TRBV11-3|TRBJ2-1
CASSRDSSSYNEQFF
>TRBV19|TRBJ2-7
CASSPRTQLAYEQYF
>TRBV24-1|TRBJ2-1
CATSENQKGVYEQFF
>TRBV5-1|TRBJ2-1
CASSTIRGSYNEQFF